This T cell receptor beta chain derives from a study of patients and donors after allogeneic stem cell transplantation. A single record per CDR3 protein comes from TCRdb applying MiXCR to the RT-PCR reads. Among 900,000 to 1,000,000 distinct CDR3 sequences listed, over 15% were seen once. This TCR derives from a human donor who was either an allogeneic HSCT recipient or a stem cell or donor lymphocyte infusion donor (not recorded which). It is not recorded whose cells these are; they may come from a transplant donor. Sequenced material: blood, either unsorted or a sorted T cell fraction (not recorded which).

The CDR3 spells CASSSTIDQPQHF. CDR3 coding DNA: TGTGCCAGCAGTTCCACGATTGATCAGCCCCAGCATTTT. The gene calls are TRBV2 and TRBJ1-5; D is uncertain. Deletions cut 5 bases from V and 5 bases from J, with 10 bases between. CDR3 size: 13 residues. In germline, CDR1 is SNHLY, CDR2 FYNNEI.